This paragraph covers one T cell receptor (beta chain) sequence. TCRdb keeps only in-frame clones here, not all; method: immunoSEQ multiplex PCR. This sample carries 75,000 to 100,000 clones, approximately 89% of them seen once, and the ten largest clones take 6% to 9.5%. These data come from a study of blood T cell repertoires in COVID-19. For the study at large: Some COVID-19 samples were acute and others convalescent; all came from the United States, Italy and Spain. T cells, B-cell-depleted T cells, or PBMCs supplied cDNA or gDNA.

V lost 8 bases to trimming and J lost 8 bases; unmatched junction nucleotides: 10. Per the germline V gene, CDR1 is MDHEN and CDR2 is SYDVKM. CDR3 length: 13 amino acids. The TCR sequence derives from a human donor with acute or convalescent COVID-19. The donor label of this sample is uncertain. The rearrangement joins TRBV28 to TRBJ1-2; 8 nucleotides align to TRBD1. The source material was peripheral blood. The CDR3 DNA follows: TGTGCCAGCGGGTCCCCGGACAGGGTAGGCTACACCTTC. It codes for CASGSPDRVGYTF.